This T cell receptor (beta chain) came from a study of blood T cell repertoires in COVID-19 (dated by TCRdb to 2018 to 2020). As for the study more broadly: Samples covering the acute and convalescent phases of COVID-19 were provided by collaborators in the United States, Italy and Spain. The samples were drawn from two sources: the first 160 participants of the ongoing ImmuneRACE study, and 1,000 to 1,500 subjects contributed by 6 global collaborators. The material from the prospective study consisted of cDNA or gDNA derived from T cells, B-cell-depleted T cells, or PBMCs. Nearly every sample came with metadata listing a de-identified subject ID, COVID-19 status, age in years and sex. The dataset comprised deeply sampled blood TCRbeta repertoires from subjects exposed to, actively infected with, or recovered from COVID-19. The repertoires were released in a freely available public database meant as a resource for research on the immune response to SARS-CoV-2. HLA class I and class II types, where available, came from metadata supplied by the sample provider rather than from assay-based typing. Broader findings and caveats from the paper: The amount of clinical and demographic metadata varied by source and participant and was provided uncurated.

TCRbeta CDR3 regions were amplified from genomic DNA by means of the immunoSEQ Assay, a bias-controlled multiplex PCR. The study's processing was this. Within the assay, amplification of reference gene primers was used to estimate how many nucleated cells each sample contained. Sequence reads were collapsed and filtered to measure the absolute abundance of every unique TCRbeta CDR3 rearrangement. For each sample, productive Simpson clonality was calculated as the square root of Simpson's diversity index across productive rearrangements. This is the immuneACCESS table as TCRdb keeps it, with only in-frame sequences that have V and J called. A part of the clones is gone; compared with another copy, unresolved V genes explain less than half, and the rest is unexplained. V and J calls and clone size are those listed in that table; D and trimming were worked out from the DNA. The sample table holds 97,000 or so clones, of which 82% were seen once. The top ten constitute roughly a tenth of the sample.

The V end gives up 4 bases and the J end 3 bases, leaving 6 bases in the junction not matched to a gene. Reading the germline V gene gives CDR1 SGHRS and CDR2 YFSETQ. Measured from the cysteine to the phenylalanine, the CDR3 is 15 residues long. Only CDR3 DNA remains: 45 bases, in frame from the first base. With regard to this clone: The specificity of this receptor is unknown. No quality values exist for individual bases; no much larger clone is one base distant.

Collaborating institutions collected whole blood in K2EDTA tubes following their own protocols. For TCRbeta analysis, collaborators shipped samples as frozen whole blood, isolated PBMCs, or DNA extracted from either of those sample types. What was sequenced was peripheral blood. This receptor was obtained from a man in his sixties or seventies with active or convalescent COVID-19. The chain couples TRBV5-1 to TRBJ2-5, with 10 junctional bases fitting TRBD2. The bases read TGCGCCAGCAGCACGGGAGGACTAGCGGAAGAGACCCAGTACTTC. Translation gives CASSTGGLAEETQYF.